These T cell receptor beta chains were read from a single sample in a study of OX40 agonist ivuxolimab in advanced cancers. Repertoires were generated with immunoSEQ multiplex PCR, while TCRdb's copy carries only in-frame clones and drops some. The sample holds fewer than 6,000 clones, just over 65% seen once. Material: CD4+ or CD8+ T cells sorted from blood, obtained in a trial of the OX40 agonist ivuxolimab. The receptors were gathered from an adult with an advanced solid tumor such as melanoma, head and neck, liver or kidney cancer. The CDR3 runs from the conserved cysteine through the conserved F or W. A D gene is named only where the DNA matches it firmly. Clone size appears in some rows only: once, few, many, or a class for an expanded clone.

NA | TRBJ1-1 | 13 | NA | TRBV6-6 | TGTGCCAGCAGGGTTGGGGGCTTGGCTGAAGCTTTCTTT | CASRVGGLAEAFF
NA | TRBJ2-7 | 15 | once | TRBV14 | TGTGCCAGCAGCCAAGTTCCGGGACAACCCTTGGAGCAGTACTTC | CASSQVPGQPLEQYF
NA | TRBJ1-4 | 14 | NA | TRBV27 | TGTGCCAGCAGAACGGACATAACTAATGAAAAACTGTTTTTT | CASRTDITNEKLFF
NA | TRBJ2-7 | 13 | medium-sized | TRBV28 | TGTGCCAGCAGTTTATTACAGGGTGTGGAGCAGTACTTC | CASSLLQGVEQYF
NA | TRBJ1-1 | 13 | NA | TRBV27 | TGTGCCAGCAGTCTCGGACAGTCCTGGGCGGCTTTCTTT | CASSLGQSWAAFF
NA | TRBJ1-1 | 10 | medium-sized | TRBV30 | TGTGCCTGGAGTGGGACTGAAGCTTTCTTT | CAWSGTEAFF
NA | TRBJ1-1 | 13 | few | TRBV6-1 | TGTGCCAGCAGTGTATCTGAGAACACTGAAGCTTTCTTT | CASSVSENTEAFF
NA | TRBJ2-7 | 14 | NA | TRBV28 | TGTGCCAGCAGTTTCGGGCAGTCTACCTACGAGCAGTACTTC | CASSFGQSTYEQYF
TRBD2 | TRBJ2-7 | 17 | NA | TRBV7-8 | TGTGCCAGCAGCCCAACTCCGGGACTAGCGAGCTCCTACGAGCAGTACTTC | CASSPTPGLASSYEQYF
TRBD2 | TRBJ2-2 | 16 | NA | TRBV6-4 | TGTGCCAGCAGTGAGGAGCGGGAGGGCCCGACCGGGGAGCTGTTTTTT | CASSEEREGPTGELFF
TRBD2 | TRBJ2-2 | 19 | NA | TRBV19 | TGTGCCAGTAGCCTTGGGGGACTAGCGGGAGTTTGGAACACCGGGGAGCTGTTTTTT | CASSLGGLAGVWNTGELFF
TRBD2 | TRBJ2-7 | 17 | NA | TRBV9 | TGTGCCAGCAGCGTAGAAGGGACTAGCGACCCAGCTTCCGAGCAGTACTTC | CASSVEGTSDPASEQYF
NA | TRBJ2-1 | 15 | NA | TRBV7-9 | TGTGCCAGCAGCTTGAGCCGGGTTAACTACAATGAGCAGTTCTTC | CASSLSRVNYNEQFF
TRBD2 | TRBJ2-7 | 13 | NA | TRBV27 | TGTGCCAGCAGTTGGGACTACAACTACGAGCAGTACTTC | CASSWDYNYEQYF
NA | TRBJ2-2 | 15 | NA | TRBV7-3 | TGTGCCAGCAGCCCCTGGGGCGTCGAGACCGGGGAGCTGTTTTTT | CASSPWGVETGELFF
NA | TRBJ1-3 | 17 | NA | TRBV11-2 | TGTGCCAGCAGCTTAGTTTCCTGGTTAGGATCTGGAAACACCATATATTTT | CASSLVSWLGSGNTIYF
TRBD1 | TRBJ1-5 | 16 | NA | TRBV19 | TGTGCCAGTAGTATAACTAGACAGGGGGTAGGTCAGCCCCAGCATTTT | CASSITRQGVGQPQHF
TRBD2 | TRBJ2-4 | 19 | NA | TRBV9 | TGTGCCAGCAGCCATACTAGCGGGAGCCCCGAGGGGCCTGTAGACATTCAGTACTTC | CASSHTSGSPEGPVDIQYF
TRBD1 | TRBJ2-1 | 14 | NA | TRBV6-5 | TGTGCCAGCAGTTACTCACTTACAGGGGGTGAGCAGTTCTTC | CASSYSLTGGEQFF
NA | TRBJ2-7 | 17 | NA | TRBV27 | TGTGCCAGCAGTTTAATTTCGGTCACTGGGGCCCTCTACGAGCAGTACTTC | CASSLISVTGALYEQYF
NA | TRBJ2-5 | 15 | NA | TRBV11-2 | TGTGCCAGCAGTCCCTTGCTCGGGAGCGGAGAGACCCAGTACTTC | CASSPLLGSGETQYF
NA | TRBJ2-1 | 13 | NA | TRBV27 | TGTGCCAGCCGGCCAAGCTCCTACAATGAGCAGTTCTTC | CASRPSSYNEQFF
NA | TRBJ1-2 | 15 | few | TRBV11-2 | TGTGCCAGCAGCTTAGGTGGAACCAGTCGGGGTGGCTACACCTTC | CASSLGGTSRGGYTF
NA | TRBJ2-3 | 12 | NA | TRBV19 | TGTGCCACCGAGGGGAGGTCAGATACGCAGTATTTT | CATEGRSDTQYF
NA | TRBJ2-5 | 14 | NA | TRBV10-3 | TGTGCCGTCCGGGACCCCGGGGTTATCGAGACCCAGTACTTC | CAVRDPGVIETQYF
NA | TRBJ2-2 | 12 | NA | TRBV27 | TGTGCCAGCAGTTTATCGCTCCGGGGAGCTGTTTTT | CASSLSLRGAVF
NA | TRBJ2-3 | 18 | NA | TRBV10-3 | TGTGCCATCACCAGACCCTCGGTAGACCCCTTCGAAACAGATACGCAGTATTTT | CAITRPSVDPFETDTQYF
NA | TRBJ1-1 | 14 | once | TRBV4-1 | TGCGCCAGCAGTCTTGGACAGACCCTCACTGAAGCTTTCTTT | CASSLGQTLTEAFF
NA | TRBJ1-3 | 14 | medium-sized | TRBV11-3 | TGTGCCAGCAGGGGACTAGGCTCTGGAAACACCATATATTTT | CASRGLGSGNTIYF
TRBD1 | TRBJ2-5 | 16 | few | TRBV9 | TGTGCCAGCAGCGGGGGCGGACAGGGGGTGCAAGAGACCCAGTACTTC | CASSGGGQGVQETQYF
NA | TRBJ1-1 | 14 | NA | TRBV7-9 | TGTGCCAGCAGCCCCCCCGGGAGGTGGACTGAAGCTTTCTTT | CASSPPGRWTEAFF
NA | TRBJ2-7 | 13 | NA | TRBV5-4 | TGTGCCAGCAGCCATGGGACCGCTAGCGAGCAGTACTTC | CASSHGTASEQYF
TRBD2 | TRBJ2-3 | 15 | NA | TRBV4-3 | TGCGCCAGCAGCCAAGATAATAGCGGGAGCGATACGCAGTATTTT | CASSQDNSGSDTQYF
NA | TRBJ1-2 | 13 | NA | TRBV19 | TGTGCCAGTAACCCGGGGTATGACTATGGCTACACCTTC | CASNPGYDYGYTF
NA | TRBJ1-1 | 13 | NA | TRBV4-1 | TGCGCCAGCAGCCTGGGAATGAACACTGAAGCTTTCTTT | CASSLGMNTEAFF
NA | TRBJ2-7 | 13 | NA | TRBV5-8 | TGTGCCAGCAGCCATGGGACCGCTAGCGAGCAGTACTTC | CASSHGTASEQYF
NA | TRBJ1-1 | 11 | few | TRBV6-5 | TGTGCCAGCAGCCGACACACTGAAGCTTTCTTT | CASSRHTEAFF